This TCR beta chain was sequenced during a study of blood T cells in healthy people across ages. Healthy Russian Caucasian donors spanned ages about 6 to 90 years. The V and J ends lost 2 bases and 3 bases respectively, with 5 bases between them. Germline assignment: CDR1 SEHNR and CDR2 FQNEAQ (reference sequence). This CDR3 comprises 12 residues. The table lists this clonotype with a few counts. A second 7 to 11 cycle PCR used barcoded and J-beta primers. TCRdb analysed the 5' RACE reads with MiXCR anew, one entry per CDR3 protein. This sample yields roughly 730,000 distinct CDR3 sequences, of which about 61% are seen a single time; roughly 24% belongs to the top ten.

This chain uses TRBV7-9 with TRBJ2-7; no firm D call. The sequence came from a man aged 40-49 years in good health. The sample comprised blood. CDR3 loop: CASSLRYYEQYF. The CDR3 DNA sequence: TGTGCCAGCAGCTTAAGATACTACGAGCAGTACTTC. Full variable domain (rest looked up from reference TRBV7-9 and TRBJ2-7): DTGVSQNPRHKITKRGQNVTFRCDPISEHNRLYWYRQTLGQGPEFLTYFQNEAQLEKSRLLSDRFSAERPKGSFSTLEIQRTEQGDSAMYLCASSLRYYEQYFGPGTRLTVT.